Included here is one T cell receptor (beta chain) sequence, with context. Using immunoSEQ multiplex PCR, the repertoire was profiled, and TCRdb retains in-frame clones only, with some absent. The sample yields fewer than 85,000 clones, just under 80% seen once. The data were taken from a study of OX40 agonist ivuxolimab in advanced cancers. The CDR3 is made up of 13 amino acids. In germline, CDR1 is SGHVS, CDR2 FNYEAQ. The trim removed 5 bases at V and 4 bases at J, leaving 4 bases unmatched. This clonotype originated in an adult with an advanced solid tumor such as melanoma, head and neck, liver or kidney cancer. Sequenced here: CD4+ or CD8+ T cells sorted from blood, sampled in a trial of the OX40 agonist ivuxolimab. V is TRBV7-6 and J is TRBJ1-2, with 7 bases aligning to TRBD1. CDR3 sequence reads: CASSSAGGYGYTF. CDR3 bases: TGTGCCAGCAGCAGCGCAGGGGGCTATGGCTACACCTTC.